This TCR beta chain was found in a study of spatial heterogeneity in lung cancer (dated by TCRdb to between 2018 and 2020). In the study overall: The donors were more than 60 patients from the lung TRACERx cohort who had early-stage, untreated non-small cell lung cancer. Follow-up PBMC samples were sequenced whenever the samples were available, and the median time to follow-up was around 2 years after resection. Beta-chain transcripts were consistently detected in greater numbers than alpha-chain transcripts, which likely reflects a higher abundance of beta-chain transcripts. In the raw uncorrected reads, each unique combination of TCR and UMI appeared more than ten times on average. In non-small cell lung cancer, the study quantitatively compared TCR alpha and beta repertoires across several tumor regions, matched nontumor lung, and blood. TCR repertoire features were related to nonsynonymous mutation counts determined by whole-exome sequencing of tumor tissue. Both alpha and beta chains were TCR-sequenced in samples taken at surgery, namely 220 tumor regions, more than 62 matched nontumor lung samples and 50 to 60 PBMC samples.

The intended sense of this specimen's time point label: blood at routine non-recurrence follow-up after resection. TCR sequencing used whole RNA extracted from tumor and nontumor lung tissue, or from cryopreserved PBMC samples, without cell sorting. Only patients with enough RNA available from two or more tumor regions were chosen for TCR sequencing. This clonotype was counted between two and nine times. The antigen it recognizes is unknown. No base qualities exist here, and no much larger clone lies one base off it. The library was produced with 5' RACE. For sequencing, a NextSeq 500 was employed. In the TCR library protocol, a unique molecular identifier was attached to each TCR cDNA molecule so that PCR and sequencing errors could be corrected. In the authors' own workflow: TCR identification, UMI-based error correction and CDR3 extraction were performed with Decombinator tools. Expanded TCRs were defined as those above a frequency of 2 per 1,000, corresponding to the top 1% of the tumor frequency distribution. Renyi diversity was calculated using the R vegan package after each repertoire was subsampled 100 times to 5,000 TCRs. CDR3 similarity networks were constructed using string-kernel similarity of amino acid triplets, with links drawn between CDR3s whose pairwise similarity was above 0.82. TCRdb trimmed the raw reads at Q25, called clones with MiXCR and kept productive beta chains. Rows with a matching CDR3 protein are joined into one entry that keeps the most common DNA and genes. The authors' filters were not applied to this entry. The sample table contains 110,000 or so distinct CDR3 sequences; only one count was recorded for 10% to 14% of them. Jointly, the top ten make up roughly 26% of the sample.

On the study overall, not on this receptor specifically: Only approximately 14 patients were included in the comparisons of baseline and follow-up blood repertoires. Additional single-cell paired TCR alpha and beta sequencing was considered necessary to confirm, at a functional level, the hypothesis that regional TCRs recognize regional mutations. Ubiquitous expanded tumor TCRs were found in blood more often at tumor resection than at routine follow-up.

Taken from cysteine to phenylalanine, the CDR3 has 12 residues. CDR3 DNA is the only sequence kept; it has 36 bases, read in frame from the first base. Taken from the germline V gene, the CDR1 and CDR2 loops are SGHDT and YYEEEE. Trimming accounts for 3 bases at V and 8 bases at J, while the number of junction bases matched to no gene is 2. This clonotype was sampled from a female donor with early-stage non-small cell lung cancer. The chain is encoded by TRBV5-6 joined to TRBJ1-1, and 9 bases in between align with TRBD1. The input for sequencing was PBMCs, taken at follow-up. The nucleotide sequence is TGTGCCAGCAGCTGGGACAGGGCAGAAGCTTTCTTT. The resulting protein is CASSWDRAEAFF.